The 2 T cell receptor beta chains below all came from one sample that was sequenced in a study of blood T cell repertoires in COVID-19. The protocol was immunoSEQ multiplex PCR, while the TCRdb copy is restricted to in-frame clones and leaves out a portion. The repertoire holds some 110,000 clones, with roughly four fifths as singletons. The specimen sequenced was peripheral blood. These receptors were obtained from a woman older than 75 with acute or convalescent COVID-19.

This clone was detected only once. V and J are TRBV7-2 and TRBJ2-3; 11 nucleotides align to TRBD2. Germline loops: CDR1 SGHTA, CDR2 FQGNSA. The V and J ends lost 5 bases and 2 bases, in that order; junction bases with no gene match: 6. CDR3 size: 16 residues. The CDR3 protein is CASSGGTSGLTDTQYF. CDR3 coding DNA: TGTGCCAGCAGCGGGGGGACTAGCGGTCTCACAGATACGCAGTATTTT.

The J gene is TRBJ1-5, the V gene TRBV4-1; D gene unclear. V dropped 2 bases and J dropped 0 bases, with 8 bases sitting between them. Germline lookup yields CDR1 MGHRA and CDR2 YSYEKL. The CDR3 length is 15 residues. The CDR3 DNA follows: TGCGCCAGCAGCCAATCGGGGAATAGCAATCAGCCCCAGCATTTT. It yields the protein CASSQSGNSNQPQHF.